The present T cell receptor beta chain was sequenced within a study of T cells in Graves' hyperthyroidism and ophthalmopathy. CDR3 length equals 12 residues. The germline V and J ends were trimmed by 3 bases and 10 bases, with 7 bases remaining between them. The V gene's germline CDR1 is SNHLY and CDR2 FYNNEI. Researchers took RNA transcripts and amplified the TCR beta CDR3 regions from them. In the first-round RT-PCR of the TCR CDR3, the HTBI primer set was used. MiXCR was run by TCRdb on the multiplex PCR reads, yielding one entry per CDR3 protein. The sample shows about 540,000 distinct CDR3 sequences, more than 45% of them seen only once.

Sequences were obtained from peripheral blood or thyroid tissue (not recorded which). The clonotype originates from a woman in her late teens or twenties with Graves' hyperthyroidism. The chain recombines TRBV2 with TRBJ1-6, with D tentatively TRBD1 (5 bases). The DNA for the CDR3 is TGTGCCAGCAGTGATGGGGGGTCACCCCTCCACTTT. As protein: CASSDGGSPLHF.